The 8 T cell receptor beta chains reported below all come from one sample, sequenced in a study of tumor and adjacent non-tumor tissue in lung cancer. TCRbeta libraries were built with three rounds of nested PCR, modified from ARM-PCR. TCRdb independently ran MiXCR on the multiplex PCR reads; one entry per CDR3 protein. The sample includes approximately 120,000 distinct CDR3 sequences, 50% to 70% of them seen just once. This sample's RNA came from whole unsorted tissue. More than 3 cm separated this lung sample from the edge of the tumor. Sample: distant non-tumor lung tissue. These receptor sequences come from a man aged 55 to 70 with non-small cell lung cancer.

This clonotype was observed a single time. It is likely a read error, because the conserved phenylalanine at the end of the CDR3 is missing. CDR3 coding DNA: TGCGCCAGCAGCCCGGGGGACCGCAGCGAAAATGGGCAGTTCTTG. It codes for CASSPGDRSENGQFL. The rearrangement links TRBV4-3 to TRBJ2-1, with D perhaps TRBD2 (6 bases). The germline gives CDR1 LGHNA, CDR2 YSLEER. The CDR3 sequence is 15 residues long.

Details on this clonotype: Likely a read error: the CDR3 ends without its conserved phenylalanine or tryptophan. The chain carries TRBV29-1 and TRBJ2-1; 10 bases are a match to TRBD2. Germline CDR1 is SQVTM and CDR2 is ANQGSEA. The CDR3 loop spans 12 amino acids. CDR3 coding DNA: TGCAGCGTAGGGACTAGCGTCGATGAACAGTTCTTG. It yields the protein CSVGTSVDEQFL.

Concerning this clonotype: Germline and junction disagree at one end, which may indicate a read error. The chain uses TRBV18 and TRBJ2-5, with 12 bases lining up with TRBD2. This CDR3 has 15 amino acids. CDR1 KGHSH and CDR2 LQKENI come from the germline V gene. CDR3 nucleotide sequence: TGTGTCAGCTCACCGACTAGCGGGAGTGGAGAGACCCAGTACTTC. Its protein product is CVSSPTSGSGETQYF.

Remarks on this clonotype: A much larger clone sits a single nucleotide away, making a read error possible. The rearrangement links TRBV29-1 to TRBJ2-5; 7 positions match TRBD1. The CDR3 consists of 18 residues. Germline-derived CDR1 and CDR2 are SQVTM and ANQGSEA. The V and J ends lost 1 base and 0 bases, in that order; junction bases with no gene match: 14. The CDR3 DNA follows: TGCAGCGTTGAAGTCAGGGACAGCAACAAGAGTTACCAAGAGACCCAGTACTTC. Its protein is CSVEVRDSNKSYQETQYF.

To note about this clonotype: A much more abundant neighbour one base away suggests this may be a read error. The chain links TRBV20-1 to TRBJ1-1; tentatively, D is TRBD1 (5 bases). There are 14 residues in the CDR3. CDR1 is DFQATT, CDR2 SNEGSKA, per germline (reference sequence). Trimming cost V 7 bases and J 6 bases, with 21 bases left between them. The CDR3 DNA reads TGCAGTGTTAAACGCCATGGGACTGATGCTGAAGCTTTCTTT. As protein: CSVKRHGTDAEAFF.

Comments on this clonotype: A clone one base away is much larger, so this may be a read error. The chain joins TRBV20-1 to TRBJ2-7; tentatively, D is TRBD1 or TRBD2 (5 bases each). This CDR3 has 12 amino acids. The germline gives CDR1 DFQATT, CDR2 SNEGSKA (reference sequence). CDR3 sequence reads: CSVRGVGYEQYF. The CDR3 DNA sequence: TGCAGTGTTAGAGGGGTCGGTTACGAGCAGTACTTC.

Only a few counts were recorded for this clonotype. One junction end disagrees with the germline gene, perhaps due to a read error. This chain joins TRBV30 and TRBJ2-4, with a weak D call TRBD2 (6 bases). The CDR3 has 14 residues. The V gene's germline CDR1 is GTSNPN and CDR2 SVGIG (reference sequence). The CDR3 here is CAWGVREAQNIQYF. The CDR3 DNA follows: TGTGCCTGGGGTGTCAGGGAGGCCCAAAACATTCAGTACTTC. The full variable domain, rest sourced from reference TRBV30 and TRBJ2-4, is SQTIHQWPATLVQPVGSPLSLECTVEGTSNPNLYWYRQAAGRGLQLLFYSVGIGQISSEVPQNLSASRPQDRQFILSSKKLLLSDSGFYLCAWGVREAQNIQYFGAGTRLSVL.

As for this clonotype: A read error may explain this, as a much larger clone is one base away. This sequence joins TRBV29-1 and TRBJ2-3, with D possibly TRBD1 on 7 matching bases. The CDR3 spans 15 residues. Trimming removed 3 bases at V and 8 bases at J, with 21 bases between. Germline loops: CDR1 SQVTM, CDR2 ANQGSEA. CDR3 sequence: CSVEASEGALSTQYF. CDR3 bases: TGCAGCGTTGAGGCTAGCGAGGGGGCCTTGAGTACGCAGTATTTT.